This T cell receptor (beta chain) was retrieved from a study of T cell repertoires in cytomegalovirus infection. Study outcomes and limitations: The cumulative frequency of public TCR beta families identified carriers of CMV plus the relevant HLA.

The sample holds many counts of this clonotype. Antigen: not known. With 5 bases removed from V and 7 bases from J, the gap between germline ends came to 21 bases. The germline gives CDR1 SGHVT, CDR2 SQSDAQ. This CDR3 comprises 15 residues. One entry per CDR3 protein, called by TCRdb with MiXCR from the reads. Here the sample spans approximately 910,000 distinct CDR3 sequences, less than 40% being singletons. The rearrangement joins TRBV7-4 to TRBJ2-7; D is perhaps TRBD2 (7 bases). The sequence derives from a human donor in good health (CMV status not recorded). Some clones in this sample may be carry-over from other donors' samples. The sample in question was cultured CD8+ T cells from PBMCs, obtained from culture after CMV antigen stimulation. CDR3 nucleotides: TGTGCCAGCAGCCCCGGGGACGGGGGGCTCGGTGAGCAGTACTTC. Its translation is CASSPGDGGLGEQYF.